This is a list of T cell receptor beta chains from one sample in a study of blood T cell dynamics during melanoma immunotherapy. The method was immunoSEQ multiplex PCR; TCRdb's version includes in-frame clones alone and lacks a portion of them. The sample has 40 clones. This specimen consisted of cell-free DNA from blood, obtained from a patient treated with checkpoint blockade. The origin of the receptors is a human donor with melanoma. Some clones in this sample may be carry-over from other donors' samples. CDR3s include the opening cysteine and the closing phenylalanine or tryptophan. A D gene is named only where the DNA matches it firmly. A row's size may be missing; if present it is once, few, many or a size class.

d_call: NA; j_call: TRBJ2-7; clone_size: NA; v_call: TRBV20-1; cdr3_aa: CSAGVRDEQYF; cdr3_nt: TGCAGTGCCGGGGTGAGGGACGAGCAGTACTTC
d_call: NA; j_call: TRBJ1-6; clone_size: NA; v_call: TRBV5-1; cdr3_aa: CASSTAPGANSPLHF; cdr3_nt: TGCGCCAGCAGCACCGCTCCGGGGGCGAATTCACCCCTCCACTTT
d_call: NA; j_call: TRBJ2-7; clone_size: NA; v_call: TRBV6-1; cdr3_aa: CASSRDGSSYEQYF; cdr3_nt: TGTGCCAGCAGTCGGGACGGAAGTTCCTACGAGCAGTACTTC
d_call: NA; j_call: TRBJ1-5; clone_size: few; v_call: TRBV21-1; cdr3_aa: CASSSRIHWHHQPQHF; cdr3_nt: TGTGCCAGCAGCAGTCGGATACATTGGCATCATCAGCCCCAGCATTTT
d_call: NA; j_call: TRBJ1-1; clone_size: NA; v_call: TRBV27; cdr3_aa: CASSLGGNTEAFF; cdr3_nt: TGTGCCAGCAGTTTAGGTGGGAACACTGAAGCTTTCTTT
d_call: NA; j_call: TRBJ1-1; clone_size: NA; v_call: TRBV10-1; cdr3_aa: CARGGGHTEAFF; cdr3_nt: TGCGCCAGAGGGGGGGGCCACACTGAAGCTTTCTTT
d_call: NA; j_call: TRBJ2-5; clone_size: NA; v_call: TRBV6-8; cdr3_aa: CASSRRGRDKETQYF; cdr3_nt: TGTGCCAGCAGTAGGAGGGGAAGGGACAAAGAGACCCAGTACTTC
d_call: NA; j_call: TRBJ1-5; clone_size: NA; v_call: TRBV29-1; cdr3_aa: CSVVLQGSNQPQHF; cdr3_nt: TGCAGCGTTGTCCTCCAGGGAAGCAATCAGCCCCAGCATTTT
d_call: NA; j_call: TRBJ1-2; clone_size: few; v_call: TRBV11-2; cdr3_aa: CASSSRKTYGYTF; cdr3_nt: TGTGCCAGCAGCAGCAGAAAGACCTATGGCTACACCTTC
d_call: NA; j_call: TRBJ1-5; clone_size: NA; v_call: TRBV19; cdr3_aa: CASSGGIYQPQHF; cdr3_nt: TGTGCCAGTTCGGGGGGTATTTATCAGCCCCAGCATTTT
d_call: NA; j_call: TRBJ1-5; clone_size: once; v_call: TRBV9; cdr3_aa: CASSVGSSQPQHF; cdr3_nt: TGTGCCAGCAGCGTAGGTTCGTCTCAGCCCCAGCATTTT
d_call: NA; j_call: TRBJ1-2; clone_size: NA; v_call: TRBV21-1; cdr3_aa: CASSIGRRSSANYGYTF; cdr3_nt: TGTGCCAGCAGCATTGGGCGCCGGAGCAGTGCTAACTATGGCTACACCTTC
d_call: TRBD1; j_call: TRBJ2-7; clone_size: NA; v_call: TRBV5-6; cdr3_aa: CASSPGQGNYEQYF; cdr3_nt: TGTGCCAGCAGCCCGGGACAGGGGAACTACGAGCAGTACTTC